This T cell receptor beta chain was recovered during a study of shared clonotypes between healthy human individuals. Study-level information: Per donor, CD8 memory used one plate, CD8 naive used two, CD4 memory used three and CD4 naive used three.

Each PCR replicate from the sorted subsets contained 200 to 250 ng DNA, which is tens of thousands of T cell genomes. Sequencing was performed with immunoSEQ multiplex PCR; in TCRdb, only in-frame clones are kept and a portion is missing. The sample contains about 1.5 million clones, approximately 97% of which appear only once. The CDR3 spans 12 residues. The V end was cut by 2 bases, the J end by 8 bases, with 9 bases between. Germline-derived CDR1 and CDR2 are MDHEN and SYDVKM. The clonotype originates from a man aged 25 to 40 in good health. Sequenced input: naive CD4+ T cells sorted from blood. Indicated subset: CD45RA+ positively selected. V and J are TRBV28 and TRBJ1-2; D uncertain. The CDR3 coding sequence is TGTGCCAGCAGTTTAGCCAGTGGCGGCTACACCTTC. Translated, it gives CASSLASGGYTF.